Listed here are 8 T cell receptor beta chains from one sample, sequenced in a study of blood T cell repertoires in COVID-19. TCRdb's table, derived via immunoSEQ multiplex PCR, lists solely in-frame clones and lacks some. The sample includes about 58,000 clones, roughly four fifths of them seen just once. Source material: peripheral blood. Every receptor here comes from a man in his sixties with COVID-19, enrolled during active disease.

J is TRBJ2-5 and V is TRBV9; a weak D match, TRBD2 (6 bases). The germline gives CDR1 SGDLS, CDR2 YYNGEE. V was shortened by 3 bases and J by 2 bases, with 8 bases between the two germline ends. The CDR3 loop spans 13 amino acids. CDR3 amino acids: CASSAGGQETQYF. CDR3 in DNA: TGTGCCAGCAGCGCCGGAGGGCAAGAGACCCAGTACTTC.

The gene calls are TRBV27 and TRBJ2-5; D is possibly TRBD1 (6 bases). Trimming shortened V by 2 bases and J by 5 bases, and 9 bases separated the two germline ends. This CDR3 contains 13 residues. Germline V gene sequence: CDR1 MNHEY, CDR2 SMNVEV (reference sequence). CDR3 nucleotides: TGTGCCAGCAGTTTAGACAGGAGGGAGACCCAGTACTTC. This sequence encodes CASSLDRRETQYF.

This chain uses TRBV19 with TRBJ1-5; D not certain. This CDR3 has 15 residues. V lost 1 base and J lost 3, with 10 bases in between. Germline V gene sequence: CDR1 LNHDA, CDR2 SQIVND (reference sequence). The CDR3 loop reads CASSIGGSINQPQHF. In DNA, the CDR3 is TGTGCCAGTAGTATAGGAGGCAGTATCAATCAGCCCCAGCATTTT. The full variable domain, with the rest looked up from reference TRBV19 and TRBJ1-5, is DGGITQSPKYLFRKEGQNVTLSCEQNLNHDAMYWYRQDPGQGLRLIYYSQIVNDFQKGDIAEGYSVSREKKESFPLTVTSAQKNPTAFYLCASSIGGSINQPQHFGDGTRLSIL.

V is TRBV7-2 and J is TRBJ2-1; D gene ambiguous. CDR1 SGHTA and CDR2 FQGNSA come from the germline V gene. The CDR3 is 15 residues long. Trimming removed 2 bases at V and 0 bases at J, with 8 bases between. CDR3 region: CASSLYTSSYNEQFF. Written as DNA, the CDR3 is TGTGCCAGCAGCTTATATACCAGCTCCTACAATGAGCAGTTCTTC.

J is TRBJ2-4 and V is TRBV2; maybe TRBD1 (6 bases). The CDR3 sequence is 14 residues long. Per the germline V gene, CDR1 is SNHLY and CDR2 is FYNNEI. Trimming took off 4 bases at V and 0 bases at J, with 7 bases between the two ends. The CDR3 nucleotides are TGTGCCAGCAGTGGGACAGTAGCCAAAAACATTCAGTACTTC. Its protein is CASSGTVAKNIQYF.

This clone was recorded a few times. The chain combines TRBV5-4 with TRBJ1-1, with D perhaps matching TRBD1 (5 bases). Germline V gene lookup returns CDR1 SGHNT and CDR2 YYREEE (reference sequence). V shed 1 base and J shed 12 bases, with 13 bases lying between them. The CDR3 length is 12 residues. In DNA, the CDR3 is TGTGCCAGCAGCTTGTATGGGGCGCGACCTTTCTTT. The encoded protein is CASSLYGARPFF. The full variable domain, with the rest looked up from reference TRBV5-4 and TRBJ1-1, is ETGVTQSPTHLIKTRGQQVTLRCSSQSGHNTVSWYQQALGQGPQFIFQYYREEENGRGNFPPRFSGLQFPNYSSELNVNALELDDSALYLCASSLYGARPFFGQGTRLTVV.

The rearrangement links TRBV7-3 to TRBJ2-1, with 11 bases lining up with TRBD2. Trimming at V came to 5 bases and at J to 10 bases, leaving 10 bases not matched to a gene. Germline CDR1 is SGHTA and CDR2 is FQGTGA. This CDR3 has 15 amino acids. DNA for the CDR3: TGTGCCAGCAGCCGAATCACTAGCGGGGGCGGGGAGCAGTTCTTC. Amino acid sequence: CASSRITSGGGEQFF. Filled out from reference TRBV7-3 and TRBJ2-1, the complete variable domain reads GAGVSQTPSNKVTEKGKYVELRCDPISGHTALYWYRQSLGQGPEFLIYFQGTGAADDSGLPNDRFFAVRPEGSVSTLKIQRTERGDSAVYLCASSRITSGGGEQFFGPGTRLTVL.

This rearrangement joins TRBV4-3 to TRBJ2-1; the match to TRBD2 covers 7 bases. V lost 1 base, J lost 4 bases, and 1 base stayed unmatched. This CDR3 is 14 amino acids long. Germline-derived CDR1 and CDR2 are LGHNA and YSLEER. CDR3 DNA: TGCGCCAGCAGCCAAGGCGGGGGATACAATGAGCAGTTCTTC. It translates to CASSQGGGYNEQFF.